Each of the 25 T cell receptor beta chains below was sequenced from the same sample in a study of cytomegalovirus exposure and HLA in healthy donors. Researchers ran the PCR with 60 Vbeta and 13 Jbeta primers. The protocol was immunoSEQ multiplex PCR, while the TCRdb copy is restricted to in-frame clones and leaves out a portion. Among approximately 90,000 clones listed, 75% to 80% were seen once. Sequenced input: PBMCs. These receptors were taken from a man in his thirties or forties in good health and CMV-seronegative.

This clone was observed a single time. The DNA of the CDR3 is TGTGCCAGCAGTGAAGCCGTGGGAGGACGGCTATTTACTGAAGCTTTCTTT. It specifies CASSEAVGGRLFTEAFF. This sequence joins TRBV2 and TRBJ1-1; D gene ambiguous. V lost 0 bases and J lost 5, with 19 bases in between. From germline, CDR1 is SNHLY and CDR2 FYNNEI. The length of the CDR3 is 17 residues.

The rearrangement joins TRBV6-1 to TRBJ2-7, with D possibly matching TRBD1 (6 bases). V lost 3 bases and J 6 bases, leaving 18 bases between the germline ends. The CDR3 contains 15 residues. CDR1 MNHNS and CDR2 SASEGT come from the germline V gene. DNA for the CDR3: TGTGCCAGCAGTGAGTTGATAGGGGGTGGGGGCGAGCAGTACTTC. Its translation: CASSELIGGGGEQYF.

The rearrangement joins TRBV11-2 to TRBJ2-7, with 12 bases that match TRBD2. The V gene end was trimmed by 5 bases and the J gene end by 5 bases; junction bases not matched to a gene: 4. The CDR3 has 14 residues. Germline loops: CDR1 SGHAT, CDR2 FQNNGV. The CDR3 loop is CASSPGLAGNEQYF. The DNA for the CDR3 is TGTGCCAGCAGCCCGGGACTAGCGGGCAACGAGCAGTACTTC. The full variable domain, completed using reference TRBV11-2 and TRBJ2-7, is EAGVAQSPRYKIIEKRQSVAFWCNPISGHATLYWYQQILGQGPKLLIQFQNNGVVDDSQLPKDRFSAERLKGVDSTLKIQPAKLEDSAVYLCASSPGLAGNEQYFGPGTRLTVT.

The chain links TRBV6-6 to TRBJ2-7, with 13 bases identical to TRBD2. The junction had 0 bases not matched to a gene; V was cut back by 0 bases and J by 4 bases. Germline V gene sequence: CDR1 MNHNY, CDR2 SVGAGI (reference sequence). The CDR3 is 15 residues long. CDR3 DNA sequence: TGTGCCAGCAGTTACTCGACTAGCGGGGGGTACGAGCAGTACTTC. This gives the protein CASSYSTSGGYEQYF.

CDR3 nucleotides: TGTGCCAGCGCGACAGGGAACACAGATACGCAGTATTTT. It yields the protein CASATGNTDTQYF. The chain joins TRBV6-1 to TRBJ2-3; 7 nucleotides match TRBD1. The V segment lost 8 bases and the J segment 2 bases; nucleotides outside the gene matches: 4. This CDR3 has 13 residues. CDR1 is MNHNS, CDR2 SASEGT, per germline.

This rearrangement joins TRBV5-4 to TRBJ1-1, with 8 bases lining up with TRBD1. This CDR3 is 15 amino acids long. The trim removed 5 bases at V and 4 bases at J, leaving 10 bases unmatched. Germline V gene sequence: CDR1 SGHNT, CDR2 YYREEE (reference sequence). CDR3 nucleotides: TGTGCCAGCAGTACGAGACAGGGGCTGAGCACTGAAGCTTTCTTT. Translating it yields CASSTRQGLSTEAFF.

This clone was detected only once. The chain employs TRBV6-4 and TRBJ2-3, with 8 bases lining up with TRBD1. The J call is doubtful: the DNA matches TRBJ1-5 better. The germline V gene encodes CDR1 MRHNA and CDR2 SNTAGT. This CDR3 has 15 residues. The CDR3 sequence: CASSDRGQGADTQHF. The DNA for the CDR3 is TGTGCCAGCAGTGACCGCGGACAGGGAGCAGATACGCAGCATTTT.

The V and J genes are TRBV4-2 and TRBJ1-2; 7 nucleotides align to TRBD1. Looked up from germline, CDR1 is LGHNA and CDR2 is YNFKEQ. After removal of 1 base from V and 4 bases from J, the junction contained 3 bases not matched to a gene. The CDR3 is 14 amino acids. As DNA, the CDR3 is TGTGCCAGCAGCCAAGGAGGGGACAGCTATGGCTACACCTTC. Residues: CASSQGGDSYGYTF.

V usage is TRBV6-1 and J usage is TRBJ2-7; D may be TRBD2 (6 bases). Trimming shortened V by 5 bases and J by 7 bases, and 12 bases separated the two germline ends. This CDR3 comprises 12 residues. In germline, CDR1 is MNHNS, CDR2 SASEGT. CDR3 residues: CASSTRGIEQYF. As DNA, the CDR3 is TGTGCCAGCAGTACGCGGGGTATTGAGCAGTACTTC.

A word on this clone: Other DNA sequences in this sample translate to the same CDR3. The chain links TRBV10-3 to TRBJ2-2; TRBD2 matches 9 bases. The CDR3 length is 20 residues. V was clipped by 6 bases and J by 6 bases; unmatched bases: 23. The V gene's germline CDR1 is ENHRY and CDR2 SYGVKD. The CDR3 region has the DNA TGTGCCATCAGAGATGGGACCGGGACTAGCCCCAACAAGCACGCCGGGGAGCTGTTTTTT. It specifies CAIRDGTGTSPNKHAGELFF.

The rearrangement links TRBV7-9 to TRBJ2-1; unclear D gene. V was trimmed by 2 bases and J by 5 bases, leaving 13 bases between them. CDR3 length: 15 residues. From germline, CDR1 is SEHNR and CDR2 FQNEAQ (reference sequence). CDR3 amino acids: CASSLSPPGDNEQFF. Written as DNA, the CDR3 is TGTGCCAGCAGCTTATCTCCCCCAGGTGACAATGAGCAGTTCTTC.

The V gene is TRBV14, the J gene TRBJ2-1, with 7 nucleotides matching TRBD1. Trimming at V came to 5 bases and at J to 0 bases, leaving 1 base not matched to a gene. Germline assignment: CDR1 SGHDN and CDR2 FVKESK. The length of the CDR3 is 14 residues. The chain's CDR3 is CASSYRGSYNEQFF. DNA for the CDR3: TGTGCCAGCAGCTACAGGGGCTCCTACAATGAGCAGTTCTTC.

The CDR3 is CASSQDQRAYHSYNEQFF. DNA of the CDR3: TGTGCCAGCAGCCAAGATCAGCGAGCGTACCACTCCTACAATGAGCAGTTCTTC. The chain is built from TRBV4-2 and TRBJ2-1; no firm D call. V lost 0 bases to trimming and J lost 0 bases, with 15 bases between them. The germline V gene encodes CDR1 LGHNA and CDR2 YNFKEQ. There are 18 residues in the CDR3.

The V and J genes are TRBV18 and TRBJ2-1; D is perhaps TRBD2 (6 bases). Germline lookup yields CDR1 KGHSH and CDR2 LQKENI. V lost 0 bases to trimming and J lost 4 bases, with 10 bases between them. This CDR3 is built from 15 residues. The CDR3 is CASSPPREGYNEQFF. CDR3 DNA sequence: TGTGCCAGCTCACCACCGCGGGAAGGGTACAATGAGCAGTTCTTC. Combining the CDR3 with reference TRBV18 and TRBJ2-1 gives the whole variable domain NAGVMQNPRHLVRRRGQEARLRCSPMKGHSHVYWYRQLPEEGLKFMVYLQKENIIDESGMPKERFSAEFPKEGPSILRIQQVVRGDSAAYFCASSPPREGYNEQFFGPGTRLTVL.

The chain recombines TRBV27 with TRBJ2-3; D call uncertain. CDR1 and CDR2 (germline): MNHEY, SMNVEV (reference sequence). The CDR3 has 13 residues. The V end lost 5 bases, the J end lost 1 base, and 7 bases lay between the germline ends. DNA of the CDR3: TGTGCCAGCAGTAATATCGGCACAGATACGCAGTATTTT. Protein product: CASSNIGTDTQYF.

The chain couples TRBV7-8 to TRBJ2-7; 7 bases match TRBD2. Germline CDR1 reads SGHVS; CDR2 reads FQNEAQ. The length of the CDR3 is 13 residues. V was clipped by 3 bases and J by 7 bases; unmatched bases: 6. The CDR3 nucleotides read TGTGCCAGCAGCTTGGCGGGAGTAAGGGAGCAGTACTTC. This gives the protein CASSLAGVREQYF. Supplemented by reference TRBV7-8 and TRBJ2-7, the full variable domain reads GAGVSQSPRYKVAKRGQDVALRCDPISGHVSLFWYQQALGQGPEFLTYFQNEAQLDKSGLPSDRFFAERPEGSVSTLKIQRTQQEDSAVYLCASSLAGVREQYFGPGTRLTVT.

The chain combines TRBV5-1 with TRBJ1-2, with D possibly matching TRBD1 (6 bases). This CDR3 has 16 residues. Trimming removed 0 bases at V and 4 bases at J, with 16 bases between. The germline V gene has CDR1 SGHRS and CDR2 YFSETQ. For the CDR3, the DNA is TGCGCCAGCAGCTTGGAAACAGGGAGTTCCGGCTATGGCTACACCTTC. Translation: CASSLETGSSGYGYTF.

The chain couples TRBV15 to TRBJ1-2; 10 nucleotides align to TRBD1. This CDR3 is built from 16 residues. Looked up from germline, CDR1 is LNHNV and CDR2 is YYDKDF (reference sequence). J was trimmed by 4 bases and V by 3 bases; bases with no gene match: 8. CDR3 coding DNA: TGTGCCACCAGCAGGCGGGACAGGGGAGTCATCTATGGCTACACCTTC. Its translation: CATSRRDRGVIYGYTF.

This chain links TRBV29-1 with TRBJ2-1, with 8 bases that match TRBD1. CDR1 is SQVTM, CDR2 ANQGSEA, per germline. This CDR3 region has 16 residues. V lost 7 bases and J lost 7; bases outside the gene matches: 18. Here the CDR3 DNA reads TGCAGCGCCGGCAGTAGGACAGGGCGGCTCTTGAATGAGCAGTTCTTC. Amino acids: CSAGSRTGRLLNEQFF.

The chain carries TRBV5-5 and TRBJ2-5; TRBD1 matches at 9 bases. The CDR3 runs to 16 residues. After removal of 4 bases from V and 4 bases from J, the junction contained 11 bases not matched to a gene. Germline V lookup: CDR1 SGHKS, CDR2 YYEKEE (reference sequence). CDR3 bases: TGTGCCAGCAGCGAAGAAACGGGACAGGGTCGAGAGACCCAGTACTTC. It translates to CASSEETGQGRETQYF.

The DNA of the CDR3 is TGTGCCAGCAGCTTGGCCGAACTGGATACGCAGTATTTT. The encoded protein is CASSLAELDTQYF. The gene calls are TRBV5-8 and TRBJ2-3; the D is unclear. V lost 0 bases and J 6 bases, leaving 8 bases between the germline ends. There are 13 residues in the CDR3. In germline, CDR1 is SGHTS, CDR2 YDEGEE.

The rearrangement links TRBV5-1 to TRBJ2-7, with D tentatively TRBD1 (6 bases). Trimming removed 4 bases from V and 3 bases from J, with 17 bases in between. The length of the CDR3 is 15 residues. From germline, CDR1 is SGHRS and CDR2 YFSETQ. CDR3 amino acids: CASSPLTGFRYEQYF. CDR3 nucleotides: TGCGCCAGCAGCCCCTTAACAGGGTTTCGCTACGAGCAGTACTTC.

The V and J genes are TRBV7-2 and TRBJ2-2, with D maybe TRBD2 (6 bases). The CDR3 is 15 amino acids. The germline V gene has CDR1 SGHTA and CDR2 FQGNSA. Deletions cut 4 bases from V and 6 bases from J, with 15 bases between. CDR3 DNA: TGTGCCAGCAGCTCAGTATACAGGAGGGCCGGGGAGCTGTTTTTT. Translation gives CASSSVYRRAGELFF.

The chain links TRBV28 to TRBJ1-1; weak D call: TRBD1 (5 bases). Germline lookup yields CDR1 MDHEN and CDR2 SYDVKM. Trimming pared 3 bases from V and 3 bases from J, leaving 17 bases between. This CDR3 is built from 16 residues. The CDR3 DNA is TGTGCCAGCAGTTTTAGGGGCAGGTCTACGGACACTGAAGCTTTCTTT. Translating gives CASSFRGRSTDTEAFF.

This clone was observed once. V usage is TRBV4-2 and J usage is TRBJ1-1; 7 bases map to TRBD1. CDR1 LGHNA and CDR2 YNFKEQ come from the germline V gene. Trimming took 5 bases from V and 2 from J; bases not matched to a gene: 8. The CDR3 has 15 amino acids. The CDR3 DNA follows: TGTGCCAGCAGCAAGCACACAGGGGACAACACTGAAGCTTTCTTT. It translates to CASSKHTGDNTEAFF.